This is a list of T cell receptor beta chains from one sample in a study of blood T cell repertoires in COVID-19. Assay used: immunoSEQ multiplex PCR; TCRdb lists only in-frame clones, some missing. The top ten hold under 2.5% of the sample, which has over 250,000 clones, around nine tenths seen once. The sample taken for sequencing was PBMCs or T cells enriched from blood (not recorded which). All receptors come from a woman aged 60-75 years who had recovered from COVID-19. Each CDR3 is given with its conserved first and last residue. D genes are given only for firm matches. Part of the rows lack a size; the others show once, few, many or a class for expanded clones.

>TRBV7-3|.|TRBJ1-6|12|.
TGTGCCAGCAGCCTACCGAATTCACCCCTCCACTTT
CASSLPNSPLHF
>TRBV19|.|TRBJ1-3|14|.
TGTGCCAGTAGTATATCAGGCTCTGGAAACACCATATATTTT
CASSISGSGNTIYF
>TRBV5-6|TRBD2|TRBJ2-3|15|.
TGTGCCAGCAGCCGGACTAGCGGGGGGGCAGATACGCAGTATTTT
CASSRTSGGADTQYF
>TRBV19|.|TRBJ1-1|13|.
TGTGCCAGTACCTGGACAACCAACACTGAAGCTTTCTTT
CASTWTTNTEAFF
>TRBV7-9|TRBD2|TRBJ2-7|15|.
TGTGCCAGCAGCTCCACGACTAGCGGGAGGCACGAGCAGTACTTC
CASSSTTSGRHEQYF
>TRBV24-1|.|TRBJ1-2|12|few
TGTGCCACCAGTGACCGGGGTTATGGCTACACCTTC
CATSDRGYGYTF
>TRBV2|.|TRBJ2-3|16|once
TGTGCCAGCAGTGCCCCCCCCGGCGGATCCACAGATACGCAGTATTTT
CASSAPPGGSTDTQYF
>TRBV7-9|TRBD1|TRBJ2-2|16|once
TGTGCCAGCATCGAACCGGGACAGGGGAACACCGGGGAGCTGTTTTTT
CASIEPGQGNTGELFF
>TRBV28|.|TRBJ1-4|13|.
TGTGCCAGCGGGCGGAGGGATAATGAAAAACTGTTTTTT
CASGRRDNEKLFF
>TRBV5-3|.|TRBJ1-3|16|.
TGTGCCAGAAGCTTGGCCAGGCCCCGCTCTGGAAACACCATATATTTT
CARSLARPRSGNTIYF
>TRBV7-3|TRBD2|TRBJ2-1|21|.
TGTGCCAGCAGCCCCGACCCCCTGGGGAGCGGGGGGGCCCTCCTTTACAATGAGCAGTTCTTC
CASSPDPLGSGGALLYNEQFF
>TRBV5-5|.|TRBJ2-7|16|.
TGTGCCAGCAGCTTGGCCCCCGGCGGCGAGTTCTACGAGCAGTACTTC
CASSLAPGGEFYEQYF
>TRBV19|.|TRBJ1-2|15|.
TGTGCCAGTAGCTCATCCGGGACATGGATTTATGGCTACACCTTC
CASSSSGTWIYGYTF
>TRBV19|TRBD2|TRBJ2-3|15|.
TGTGCCAGTACCCCGCTAGCGGGAAGCCCAGATACGCAGTATTTT
CASTPLAGSPDTQYF
>TRBV5-6|.|TRBJ1-4|15|.
TGTGCCAGCAGCTTGGTCGGGCAGGGGAATGAAAAACTGTTTTTT
CASSLVGQGNEKLFF
>TRBV7-9|.|TRBJ1-1|14|.
TGTGCCAGCAGCTCGGTCGGGGGATCCACTGAAGCTTTCTTT
CASSSVGGSTEAFF
>TRBV5-8|TRBD1|TRBJ1-1|15|.
TGTGCCAGCAGCCCAACCGGCAGGGGGGACACTGAAGCTTTCTTT
CASSPTGRGDTEAFF
>TRBV5-8|.|TRBJ1-3|12|.
TGTGCCAGCAGCACCCGGTTGCTCACCATATATTTT
CASSTRLLTIYF
>TRBV7-9|.|TRBJ1-3|14|.
TGTGCCAACCAACAGGTCGTTTCTGGAAACACCATATATTTT
CANQQVVSGNTIYF
>TRBV30|.|TRBJ2-4|15|.
TGTGCCTGGAGGGGGCAGGTGAGGGCCAAAAACATTCAGTACTTC
CAWRGQVRAKNIQYF
>TRBV7-3|.|TRBJ1-2|13|.
TGTGCCAGCAGCTTAGACGGGAACTATGGCTACACCTTC
CASSLDGNYGYTF
>TRBV28|.|TRBJ1-2|15|.
TGTGCCAGCAGTTTGGGTGGGACAACCAACTATGGCTACACCTTC
CASSLGGTTNYGYTF
>TRBV27|.|TRBJ1-1|16|.
TGTGCCAGCAGTGTCCCCGGGGGGAGGGGAAACACTGAAGCTTTCTTT
CASSVPGGRGNTEAFF
>TRBV7-9|.|TRBJ1-2|14|.
TGTGCCAGCAGCATATTCTCGGCTAACTATGGCTACACCTTC
CASSIFSANYGYTF
>TRBV4-1|.|TRBJ1-5|16|.
TGCGCCAGCAGCCAGACACCAGGGTTCCCCAATCAGCCCCAGCATTTT
CASSQTPGFPNQPQHF
>TRBV30|TRBD1|TRBJ1-4|17|.
TGTGCCTGGAGCGCCGGGACAGGGGTTCTTTCTAATGAAAAACTGTTTTTT
CAWSAGTGVLSNEKLFF
>TRBV2|TRBD1|TRBJ1-2|12|.
TGTGCCAGCAGCCGGGACAGGGTACGGGACACCTTC
CASSRDRVRDTF
>TRBV11-2|.|TRBJ1-4|15|.
TGTGCCAGCAGCACTCGGACAGCAACTAATGAAAAACTGTTTTTT
CASSTRTATNEKLFF
>TRBV9|.|TRBJ1-3|17|.
TGTGCCAGCAGCTCCGGACAGAAACATTACTCTGGAAACACCATATATTTT
CASSSGQKHYSGNTIYF
>TRBV28|.|TRBJ2-3|15|.
TGTGCCAGCAGTTCCCTGACAGCAAGCACAGATACGCAGTATTTT
CASSSLTASTDTQYF
>TRBV29-1|.|TRBJ1-1|14|.
TGCAGCGCCAGACCTGGGGCGGAGAACACTGAAGCTTTCTTT
CSARPGAENTEAFF
>TRBV11-1|TRBD2|TRBJ2-3|16|.
TGTGCCAGCAGTTCAAGACTAGCGGGGGGCACAGATACGCAGTATTTT
CASSSRLAGGTDTQYF
>TRBV6-6|.|TRBJ2-7|13|.
TGTGCCAGCAGTTACTTCTCAGGGTTCGAGCAGTACTTC
CASSYFSGFEQYF
>TRBV4-1|TRBD1|TRBJ1-4|17|.
TGCGCCAGCAGCCAGGACGGGACAGGGGTGCGAGGGGAAAAACTGTTTTTT
CASSQDGTGVRGEKLFF
>TRBV4-1|.|TRBJ2-5|13|.
TGCGCCAGCAGCCGTCAGAGCGGCGAGACCCAGTACTTC
CASSRQSGETQYF
>TRBV4-2|.|TRBJ2-2|14|.
TGTGCCAGCAGCCAATCGACTGGCACCGGGGAGCTGTTTTTT
CASSQSTGTGELFF
>TRBV28|TRBD1|TRBJ1-2|14|once
TGTGCCAGCAGTTTATCACAGGGGGCAGCTGGCTACACCTTC
CASSLSQGAAGYTF
>TRBV15|.|TRBJ2-2|17|once
TGTGCCACCAGCAGAGATCTGGCGGTCGCGAACACCGGGGAGCTGTTTTTT
CATSRDLAVANTGELFF
>TRBV10-1|TRBD2|TRBJ2-3|16|.
TGCGCCAGCAGTAAGTCCGCGGGAGCTGGCACAGATACGCAGTATTTT
CASSKSAGAGTDTQYF
>TRBV28|.|TRBJ2-7|13|.
TGTGCCAGCAGTTTACTCCAAGCGGCCGAGCAGTACTTC
CASSLLQAAEQYF
>TRBV12-3/TRBV12-4|.|TRBJ1-1|12|.
TGTGCCAGCAGATACTCGAACACTGAAGCTTTCTTT
CASRYSNTEAFF
>TRBV2|.|TRBJ1-2|12|.
TGTGCCAGCAGTTATACGGGTGCTGGCTACACCTTC
CASSYTGAGYTF
>TRBV5-1|.|TRBJ1-2|13|.
TGCGCCAGCAGCTTGGGACAGAGCTATGGCTACACCTTC
CASSLGQSYGYTF
>TRBV21-1|.|TRBJ1-1|18|.
TGTGCCAGCAGCAAAGACAGGGGGCCACCTCAGAAGGACACTGAAGCTTTCTTT
CASSKDRGPPQKDTEAFF
>TRBV28|TRBD2|TRBJ2-1|14|.
TGTGCCAGCAGTTTGCGGGAGGGCAACAATGAGCAGTTCTTC
CASSLREGNNEQFF
>TRBV5-1|.|TRBJ1-2|15|.
TGCGCCAGCAGCTTGGGGGCAGGTGGTAACTATGGCTACACCTTC
CASSLGAGGNYGYTF
>TRBV10-3|TRBD1|TRBJ1-5|15|.
TGTGCCATCATGAGTGACAGGGGTAGCAATCAGCCCCAGCATTTT
CAIMSDRGSNQPQHF